The 15 T cell receptor beta chains reported below all come from one sample, sequenced in a study of tumor-infiltrating lymphocytes in primary liver carcinoma. RNA was extracted from whole blood without cell sorting, alongside germline DNA. The investigators made TCR beta cDNA from around 530 ng total RNA, using a constant-region primer. A slightly modified ARM-PCR protocol with three nested multiplex PCR rounds produced these TCR beta libraries. The first two PCR rounds used TRBV1-TRBV30 forward primers with a C-beta reverse primer, about 10 cycles each. TCRdb redid the calling of the multiplex PCR reads with MiXCR, one entry per CDR3 protein. The profile shows about 180,000 distinct CDR3 sequences, 50% to 75% of them singletons. The sample taken for sequencing was peripheral blood. The source of these receptors is a man aged 35 to 55 with primary liver carcinoma and hepatitis B virus infection.

V gene TRBV28 combines with J gene TRBJ2-1; D ambiguous. Trimming stripped 7 bases from V and 8 bases from J, with 9 bases between. Looked up from germline, CDR1 is MDHEN and CDR2 is SYDVKM. This CDR3 is 11 amino acids long. CDR3 region: CASTSGDEQFF. As DNA, the CDR3 is TGTGCCAGCACCTCGGGCGATGAGCAGTTCTTC.

The V call is TRBV6-5, the J call TRBJ1-1; 7 nucleotides match TRBD1. V shed 6 bases and J 1 base; nucleotides not matched to a gene: 5. CDR3 length: 14 amino acids. The germline CDR1 and CDR2 sequences are MNHEY and SVGAGI. The CDR3 spells CASREQGKNTEAFF. CDR3 nucleotides: TGTGCCAGCAGGGAACAGGGGAAGAACACTGAAGCTTTCTTT.

The sample holds one count of this clonotype. An end of the junction differs from the germline gene, which may be a read error. This chain uses TRBV11-2 with TRBJ2-1; 7 nucleotides line up with TRBD2. The CDR3 has 15 residues. Germline loops: CDR1 SGHAT, CDR2 FQNNGV. CDR3 sequence: CASSFGGSAYNGQFF. The CDR3 DNA is TGTGCCAGCAGCTTTGGCGGGAGCGCGTACAATGGGCAGTTCTTC.

J is TRBJ2-5 and V is TRBV7-9; no definite D call. CDR1 is SEHNR, CDR2 FQNEAQ, per germline (reference sequence). CDR3 length equals 13 residues. V lost 3 bases and J 2 bases, leaving 7 bases between the germline ends. The CDR3 protein is CASSFEQQETQYF. Here the CDR3 DNA reads TGTGCCAGCAGCTTCGAACAGCAAGAGACCCAGTACTTC.

Concerning this clonotype itself: One junction end does not reproduce the germline sequence, and a read error may be involved. This chain joins TRBV5-1 and TRBJ1-4; 9 bases line up with TRBD1. Germline CDR1 SGHRS, CDR2 YFSETQ. The CDR3 spans 14 residues. As DNA, the CDR3 is TGCACCAGCAGCTTGGACAGGGGTAATGAAAAACTGTTTTTT. It specifies CTSSLDRGNEKLFF.

This clonotype was observed a handful of times. The chain employs TRBV10-3 and TRBJ2-1; the match to TRBD2 covers 11 bases. CDR1 is ENHRY and CDR2 is SYGVKD in the germline V gene. J lost 4 bases, V lost 3 bases, and 5 bases had no gene match. This CDR3 is 16 amino acids long. Here the CDR3 DNA reads TGTGCCATCAGTGATAGCGGGAGGGGACAATACAATGAGCAGTTCTTC. The encoded protein is CAISDSGRGQYNEQFF.

The genes are TRBV5-6 and TRBJ2-7; the D is unclear. The CDR3 covers 11 residues. Trimming pared 4 bases from V and 6 bases from J, leaving 8 bases between. Germline CDR1 reads SGHDT; CDR2 reads YYEEEE. The CDR3 nucleotides are TGTGCCAGCAGCGCATATGGCGAGCAGTACTTC. Amino acids: CASSAYGEQYF.

The chain links TRBV30 to TRBJ2-1; 10 nucleotides match TRBD2. V lost 3 bases to trimming and J lost 8 bases; unmatched junction nucleotides: 7. The CDR3 sequence is 14 residues long. Germline assignment: CDR1 GTSNPN and CDR2 SVGIG (reference sequence). The CDR3 is CAWSSLAGVDEQFF. CDR3 DNA: TGTGCCTGGAGCAGCCTAGCGGGAGTGGATGAGCAGTTCTTC.

The J gene is TRBJ2-7, the V gene TRBV11-2; 9 bases fit TRBD1. The junction had 8 bases not matched to a gene; V was cut back by 3 bases and J by 2 bases. The CDR3 is made up of 16 amino acids. Germline V gene data show CDR1 as SGHAT and CDR2 as FQNNGV. CDR3 in DNA: TGTGCCAGCAGCTTCGGCCGGGACAGGGATCCCTACGAGCAGTACTTC. It specifies CASSFGRDRDPYEQYF.

This chain joins TRBV4-1 and TRBJ1-2, with D possibly being TRBD1 (6 bases). The V gene lost 6 bases and the J gene lost 5 bases, with 16 bases spanning the gap. This CDR3 contains 14 residues. Germline CDR1 and CDR2: MGHRA and YSYEKL. The CDR3 reads CASSYRQDLYGYTF. As DNA, the CDR3 is TGCGCCAGCAGTTACCGACAGGACCTTTATGGCTACACCTTC.

In the case of this clonotype: Given a much more abundant clone one base away, this may be a read error. V usage is TRBV11-2 and J usage is TRBJ2-5, with D tentatively TRBD2 (6 bases). The germline V gene encodes CDR1 SGHAT and CDR2 FQNNGV. This CDR3 spans 15 amino acids. V lost 7 bases to trimming and J lost 1 base, with 16 bases between them. The CDR3 loop is CASNLRWGVQETQYF. DNA for the CDR3: TGTGCCAGCAACCTCAGGTGGGGGGTCCAAGAGACCCAGTACTTC.

This clonotype was recorded once. Germline and junction disagree at one end, which may indicate a read error. This chain connects TRBV10-2 to TRBJ1-2, with D unresolved. From germline, CDR1 is WSHSY and CDR2 SAAADI. The CDR3 contains 14 residues. CDR3 region: CASSEPSGANGYSF. CDR3 DNA sequence: TGCGCCAGCAGTGAGCCGAGTGGTGCGAATGGCTACAGCTTC.

In the case of this clonotype: A read error may be the cause here, since a much bigger clone is one base away. This chain connects TRBV11-2 to TRBJ1-1, with D uncertain. This CDR3 region has 14 residues. Germline assignment: CDR1 SGHAT and CDR2 FQNNGV. In nucleotides, the CDR3 is TGTGCCAGCAACTTAGATTTAGTGAACACTGAAGCTTTCTTT. Its translation: CASNLDLVNTEAFF.

Comment on this clonotype: This likely comes from a read error, as the CDR3 has no conserved phenylalanine or tryptophan at its end. The rearrangement links TRBV11-2 to TRBJ2-3, with D unclear. CDR1 is SGHAT and CDR2 is FQNNGV in the germline V gene. Trimming stripped 6 bases from V and 11 bases from J, with 12 bases between. CDR3 length equals 11 residues. CDR3 DNA: TGTGCCAGCAGTTTCTCATATAAGCAGTATTCT. This sequence encodes CASSFSYKQYS.

The chain links TRBV6-1 to TRBJ1-5, with no clear D. This CDR3 contains 15 residues. V lost 1 base, J lost 3 bases, and 10 bases lay in between. Per the germline V gene, CDR1 is MNHNS and CDR2 is SASEGT. CDR3 sequence: CASSEDGRPNQPQHF. The CDR3 bases are TGTGCCAGCAGTGAAGATGGGCGGCCCAATCAGCCCCAGCATTTT.